Below, 13 T cell receptor beta chains from the same sample are listed, as sequenced in a study of radiotherapy plus CTLA-4 blockade in lung cancer. Sequencing was performed with immunoSEQ multiplex PCR; in TCRdb, only in-frame clones are kept and a portion is missing. The sample carries around 120,000 clones, about 77% recorded once. The sample consisted of peripheral blood, taken from a patient treated with radiotherapy plus ipilimumab. The receptors come from a human donor with non-small cell lung cancer who had a partial response to radiotherapy plus ipilimumab.

The CDR3 DNA is TGTGCCAGCAGCTTTTCGGAGACCCAGTACTTC. The encoded protein is CASSFSETQYF. This chain joins TRBV7-9 and TRBJ2-5; the D is unclear. The germline V gene encodes CDR1 SEHNR and CDR2 FQNEAQ (reference sequence). V lost 3 bases to trimming and J lost 5 bases, with 4 bases between them. The CDR3 totals 11 residues.

The V gene is TRBV19, the J gene TRBJ1-5; 7 bases map to TRBD1. V shed 5 bases, J shed 3 bases, and the junction held 7 bases outside the gene matches. The CDR3 is 15 amino acids. Germline V lookup: CDR1 LNHDA, CDR2 SQIVND (reference sequence). The CDR3 sequence: CASSHPTGNNQPQHF. The CDR3 DNA is TGTGCCAGTAGTCACCCGACAGGGAACAATCAGCCCCAGCATTTT.

V usage is TRBV18 and J usage is TRBJ2-5; 10 bases are shared with TRBD1. The CDR3 runs 15 residues. J gave up 5 bases and V 0 bases, and 3 bases lay outside the gene matches. The germline V gene encodes CDR1 KGHSH and CDR2 LQKENI. CDR3 bases: TGTGCCAGCTCACCACCCCAGACAGGGGGCGAGACCCAGTACTTC. Its translation is CASSPPQTGGETQYF.

As regards this clone: This probably arose from a read error, given a far larger clone one base away. In the same sample, other DNA sequences code for this CDR3. The chain employs TRBV28 and TRBJ2-7, with 12 nucleotides matching TRBD2. CDR1 MDHEN and CDR2 SYDVKM come from the germline V gene. This CDR3 comprises 15 residues. CDR3 coding DNA: TGTGCCAGCAGTTCCAGACTAGCGGGAGCCGGCGAGCAGTACGTT. Protein product: CASSSRLAGAGEQYV.

The chain couples TRBV18 to TRBJ2-5, with unresolved D. Trimming stripped 1 base from V and 5 bases from J, with 5 bases between. This CDR3 is built from 12 residues. The V gene's germline CDR1 is KGHSH and CDR2 LQKENI. The DNA for the CDR3 is TGTGCCAGCTCACCACTTAGCGAGACCCAGTACTTC. Translating gives CASSPLSETQYF.

The gene calls are TRBV7-3 and TRBJ2-1; D call uncertain. CDR3 length equals 14 residues. The germline CDR1 and CDR2 sequences are SGHTA and FQGTGA. Trimming removed 4 bases at V and 7 bases at J, with 14 bases between. In nucleotides, the CDR3 is TGTGCCAGCAGCTCACCGGAACAACAGAATGAGCAGTTCTTC. Translation gives CASSSPEQQNEQFF. The full variable domain, with the rest looked up from reference TRBV7-3 and TRBJ2-1, is GAGVSQTPSNKVTEKGKYVELRCDPISGHTALYWYRQSLGQGPEFLIYFQGTGAADDSGLPNDRFFAVRPEGSVSTLKIQRTERGDSAVYLCASSSPEQQNEQFFGPGTRLTVL.

The chain is built from TRBV15 and TRBJ2-1; 8 nucleotides align to TRBD2. The V and J ends lost 1 base and 5 bases, in that order; junction bases with no gene match: 4. The CDR3 sequence is 15 residues long. From germline, CDR1 is LNHNV and CDR2 YYDKDF (reference sequence). The CDR3 sequence: CATSRGGLAHNEQFF. Written as DNA, the CDR3 is TGTGCCACCAGCAGAGGAGGACTAGCCCACAATGAGCAGTTCTTC.

There are a few counts of this clone. The same CDR3 arises from other DNA sequences in this sample as well. DNA for the CDR3: TGTGCCAGTAGTAGAGACAGCTCTGGGGCCAACGTCCTGACTTTC. Translation: CASSRDSSGANVLTF. The chain couples TRBV19 to TRBJ2-6, with D maybe TRBD1 (5 bases). The CDR3 covers 15 residues. Trimming left V 4 bases short and J 0 bases short, with 7 bases between. Per the germline V gene, CDR1 is LNHDA and CDR2 is SQIVND (reference sequence).

CDR3 bases: TGTGCCGGAAACAGGGATTCGAGGACTGAAGCTTTCTTT. Encoded protein: CAGNRDSRTEAFF. This chain links TRBV7-2 with TRBJ1-1, with TRBD1 as a possible D gene (6 bases). The CDR3 consists of 13 residues. V lost 11 bases and J 5 bases, leaving 18 bases between the germline ends. Per the germline V gene, CDR1 is SGHTA and CDR2 is FQGNSA.

V gene TRBV7-9 combines with J gene TRBJ1-1, with 8 bases that match TRBD1. This CDR3 has 15 residues. Trimming removed 5 bases from V and 4 bases from J; junction bases left unmatched: 9. Germline V gives CDR1 SEHNR, CDR2 FQNEAQ (reference sequence). The CDR3 nucleotides are TGTGCCAGCAGCCGCCAGACAGGGGCCTTCACTGAAGCTTTCTTT. Translating it yields CASSRQTGAFTEAFF.

This clone has only one observation. V and J are TRBV27 and TRBJ2-7; 10 bases agree with TRBD1. In germline, CDR1 is MNHEY, CDR2 SMNVEV (reference sequence). The J segment lost 7 bases and the V segment lost 9 bases, leaving 9 bases of the junction unmatched. CDR3 length: 13 amino acids. Here the CDR3 reads CASIDRGQGEQYF. The CDR3 bases are TGTGCCAGTATCGACAGGGGGCAAGGGGAGCAGTACTTC.

The V gene is TRBV6-1, the J gene TRBJ2-1, with D perhaps TRBD2 (6 bases). The V gene lost 0 bases and the J gene lost 7 bases, with 10 bases spanning the gap. The CDR3 has 14 residues. Germline CDR1 MNHNS, CDR2 SASEGT. CDR3 in DNA: TGTGCCAGCAGTGAAGCCGTCGCGGGAAATGAGCAGTTCTTC. Translated, it gives CASSEAVAGNEQFF.

Only one count was recorded for this clone. The chain couples TRBV15 to TRBJ2-7; D might be TRBD2 (6 bases). Germline V lookup: CDR1 LNHNV, CDR2 YYDKDF (reference sequence). This CDR3 is 14 amino acids long. The V end lost 0 bases, the J end lost 2 bases, and 8 bases lay between the germline ends. The CDR3 protein is CATSREGLTYEQYF. CDR3 DNA: TGTGCCACCAGCAGAGAGGGACTGACCTACGAGCAGTACTTC.